This is a list of T cell receptor beta chains from one sample in a study of beta chain features in type 1 diabetes. Measured with immunoSEQ multiplex PCR; TCRdb has only the in-frame clones, and not every one. This table has tens of thousands of clones, approximately 70% appearing once. Sequenced material: Tregs from blood. These receptors originate from a man under 40 with type 1 diabetes. Some clones in this sample may be carry-over from other donors' samples. CDR3s include the opening cysteine and the closing phenylalanine or tryptophan. The D gene is left open where the match is weak. Some rows mark clone size as missing; the rest say once, few, many or name a class of expanded clone.

clone size,J gene,V gene,D gene,CDR3 DNA,CDR3 protein
few,TRBJ2-3,TRBV6-1,TRBD2,TGTGCCAGCAGTTCCGGGGGGGCGTCCGCAGATACGCAGTATTTT,CASSSGGASADTQYF
-,TRBJ2-6,TRBV20-1,-,TGCAGTGCCCGTTGGGCCAACGTCCTGACTTTC,CSARWANVLTF
-,TRBJ2-2,TRBV5-1,TRBD1,TGCGCCAGCAGCCCCACTGGGACAGGGACCGGGGAGCTGTTTTTT,CASSPTGTGTGELFF
-,TRBJ2-5,TRBV10-1,TRBD1,TGCGCCAGCAGCACCGGGACAGAGCCGGAGACCCAGTACTTC,CASSTGTEPETQYF
-,TRBJ1-1,TRBV5-6,-,TGTGCCAGCAGCTTGATGGGGTACAGGGTTCCTGAAGCTTTCTTT,CASSLMGYRVPEAFF
-,TRBJ2-3,TRBV18,TRBD2,TGTGCCAGCTCACCACGGGGACTAGCGGGGGCATTAAGTACAGATACGCAGTATTTT,CASSPRGLAGALSTDTQYF
few,TRBJ1-6,TRBV30,-,TGTGCCTGCTCCGGGACAATTAGGTCACCCCTCCACTTT,CACSGTIRSPLHF
-,TRBJ1-1,TRBV2,-,TGTGCCAGCAGTGAAGAGAGAGCGAATGAAGCTTTCTTT,CASSEERANEAFF
-,TRBJ1-2,TRBV7-9,TRBD1,TGTGCCAGCAGCTTAGATGAAGGGACAGCAGGTACTAAGGGAGGCTACACCTTC,CASSLDEGTAGTKGGYTF
few,TRBJ2-2,TRBV7-9,TRBD2,TGTGCCAGCAGCTCCCCCCCCGGGACTAGCGTTGGCACCGGGGAGCTGTTTTTT,CASSSPPGTSVGTGELFF
-,TRBJ2-1,TRBV7-6,TRBD1,TGTGCCAGCAGCTTACAGCAAGGACAGGCCGGACAATGGTTCTTC,CASSLQQGQAGQWFF
-,TRBJ2-5,TRBV6-6,-,TGTGCCAGCAGCCCCCAGGGGCAGGAGACCCAGTACTTC,CASSPQGQETQYF
-,TRBJ1-1,TRBV19,-,TGTGCCAGTAGGCGGTTGGCAGCAAACACTGAAGCTTTCTTT,CASRRLAANTEAFF
-,TRBJ1-1,TRBV2,-,TGTGCCAGCAGTAGGGGCAGAGACACTGAAGCTTTCTTT,CASSRGRDTEAFF
-,TRBJ2-5,TRBV7-6,TRBD2,TGTGCCAGCAGCAAGACTAGCGGGGGGGTGGAGACCCAGTACTTC,CASSKTSGGVETQYF
few,TRBJ1-2,TRBV6-5,-,TGTGCCAGCAGTTACTCTAGAGCGTATGGCTACACCTTC,CASSYSRAYGYTF
-,TRBJ1-3,TRBV6-4,-,TGTGCCAGCAGTGCTTTTAGGGGATCAGGGCTAAGAAACTCTGGAAACACCATATATTTT,CASSAFRGSGLRNSGNTIYF
few,TRBJ2-1,TRBV5-4,TRBD2,TGTGCCAGCAGCTTGGGTGGACTAGCCCTCGGCGGGGATGAGCAGTTCTTC,CASSLGGLALGGDEQFF
few,TRBJ2-2,TRBV7-8,-,TGTGCCAGCAGCTCGGGCCGGACAAACACCGGGGAGCTGTTTTTT,CASSSGRTNTGELFF
once,TRBJ2-5,TRBV7-9,TRBD2,TGTGCCAGCAGCTCAACCATAGCGGGGGGGCCGGAGACCCAGTACTTC,CASSSTIAGGPETQYF
-,TRBJ1-1,TRBV19,TRBD1,TGTGCCAGTAGTGAAGGGGGCCTCACTGAAGCTTTCTTT,CASSEGGLTEAFF
-,TRBJ1-1,TRBV7-9,-,TGTGCCAGCAGCTTAGGGAGCGCCACTGAAGCTTTCTTT,CASSLGSATEAFF
-,TRBJ2-7,TRBV18,TRBD1,TGTGCCAGCTCCGGCCGGGACAGCTCCTACGAGCAGTACTTC,CASSGRDSSYEQYF
-,TRBJ2-2,TRBV7-3,TRBD2,TGTGCCAGTCCGGAGGCGGGCCGGGAGGACACCGGGGAGCTGTTTTTT,CASPEAGREDTGELFF
-,TRBJ1-1,TRBV18,-,TGTGCCAGCTCACCACCGGTGGGGGGGGCGGGGGCTGAAGCTTTCTTT,CASSPPVGGAGAEAFF
-,TRBJ1-1,TRBV4-2,-,TGTGCCAGCAGCCAAGGAGAGTTCATCCGGGACACTGAAGCTTTCTTT,CASSQGEFIRDTEAFF
-,TRBJ1-1,TRBV2,-,TGTGCCAGCACCGACAGGATTAACACTGAAGCTTTCTTT,CASTDRINTEAFF
-,TRBJ2-5,TRBV7-2,-,TGTGCCAGCAGCCCCCAAACGTTACAGTCACAAGAGACCCAGTACTTC,CASSPQTLQSQETQYF
-,TRBJ1-1,TRBV6-5,-,TGTGCCAGCAGAAGCAGGGCGAGAACTGAAGCTTTCTTT,CASRSRARTEAFF
few,TRBJ2-3,TRBV11-2,-,TGTGCCAGCAGCCGGGGGACTCCCCGTATAGATACGCAGTATTTT,CASSRGTPRIDTQYF
-,TRBJ1-4,TRBV2,-,TGTGCCAGCAGGGGGCTGGCTAATGAAAAACTGTTTTTT,CASRGLANEKLFF
-,TRBJ2-2,TRBV4-2,TRBD1,TGTGCCAGCAGCCAAGATACAGTGAGGGGGCGGGAGCTGTTTTTT,CASSQDTVRGRELFF
-,TRBJ2-7,TRBV6-5,-,TGTGCCAGCAGTTACCCCCTCGGGAGCTCCTACGAGCAGTACTTC,CASSYPLGSSYEQYF
-,TRBJ2-3,TRBV10-2,-,TGCGCCAGCAGTGAACCCGGACACTCAGATACGCAGTATTTT,CASSEPGHSDTQYF
-,TRBJ1-1,TRBV6-1,-,TGTGCCAGCAGCCCAGGCTTGAACACTGAAGCTTTCTTT,CASSPGLNTEAFF
-,TRBJ1-2,TRBV29-1,-,TGCACCGGGGTCAGTGACAACTATGGCTACACCTTC,CTGVSDNYGYTF
-,TRBJ2-1,TRBV6-5,-,TGTGCCAGCAGTGAAATGATGAGCGATACGGAGCAGTTCTTC,CASSEMMSDTEQFF
-,TRBJ1-2,TRBV28,-,TGTGCCAGCAGTTCAGATAACTATGGCTACACCTTC,CASSSDNYGYTF
-,TRBJ2-1,TRBV5-4,-,TGTGCCAGCAGTGGCGGTAGGGGGGGGAATGAGCAGTTCTTC,CASSGGRGGNEQFF
-,TRBJ2-7,TRBV29-1,-,TGCAGCGTTGAAGATCGTCGGGGGTACGAGCAGTACTTC,CSVEDRRGYEQYF
-,TRBJ2-1,TRBV19,TRBD2,TGTGCCACTACCCTTAGGACTAGTGGTTACAATGAGCAGTTCTTC,CATTLRTSGYNEQFF
-,TRBJ2-1,TRBV11-3,TRBD2,TGTGCCAGCAGCTTAGATCTTAGCGGGGGGTCCTACAATGAGCAGTTCTTC,CASSLDLSGGSYNEQFF